The T cell receptor (beta chain) described here comes from a study of blood T cells in healthy people across ages. Whole-study context: Researchers report that template switching captured about one barcoded beta molecule per two T cells. General study results and limits: TCR beta diversity per million T cells fell roughly linearly with age.

The use of a sample-barcoded 5' primer and a J-beta primer mix characterized a second PCR of roughly 7 to 11 cycles. TCRdb reprocessed the 5' RACE reads with MiXCR, giving one entry per CDR3 protein. Of 1.5 million to 2 million distinct CDR3 sequences listed, about 39% were seen once; the top ten hold 23%. Healthy individuals of Caucasian origin from Russia, aged about 6 to 95, served as donors. Samples each had at least 6 micrograms of total RNA extracted. Comments on this clonotype: Its antigen is undetermined.

This CDR3 contains 14 residues. V shed 2 bases and J shed 7 bases, with 14 bases lying between them. Germline V gene data show CDR1 as SGHTA and CDR2 as FQGNSA. The chain carries TRBV7-2 and TRBJ1-1; D is perhaps TRBD1 (6 bases). Sequences were obtained from blood. This TCR was recovered from a human donor in good health. CDR3 sequence: CASSLIQRQVEAFF. The CDR3 bases are TGTGCCAGCAGCTTAATTCAGAGACAGGTTGAAGCTTTCTTT.